This T cell receptor beta chain derives from a study of blood T cell repertoires in COVID-19. In the study overall: The samples span acute and convalescent COVID-19 from the United States, Italy and Spain.

The trim removed 5 bases at V and 0 bases at J, leaving 5 bases unmatched. This CDR3 spans 16 amino acids. The germline V gene has CDR1 SGHNT and CDR2 YENEEA. In the original workflow: Cell counts per sample came from amplifying reference gene primers. Produced via immunoSEQ multiplex PCR; TCRdb's table is partial and in-frame only. V, J and clone size derive from that table, while D and trimming were established from the DNA sequence. The table has 310,000 or so clones, approximately 90% seen once. The chain has TRBV11-3 and TRBJ2-7; 12 bases align to TRBD2. The origin of this receptor is a man aged 25-40 years with COVID-19, enrolled during active disease. The specimen was peripheral blood. The CDR3, as DNA: TGTGCCAGCAGCCTAGCGGGGGGGAAAAGCTCCTACGAGCAGTACTTC. Its translation: CASSLAGGKSSYEQYF.